One sample yielded the 15 T cell receptor beta chains listed below, sequenced in a study of shared clonotypes between healthy human individuals. Assay used: immunoSEQ multiplex PCR; TCRdb lists only in-frame clones, some missing. The sample carries approximately 600,000 clones, 85% to 95% recorded once. Naive CD8 cells, CD45RO-negative and positively selected for CCR7, excluded terminally differentiated effector memory CD45RA+ cells. The source material was naive CD8+ T cells sorted from blood. The receptors here all came from a woman younger than 45 in good health.

The chain couples TRBV2 to TRBJ2-7; 7 nucleotides agree with TRBD1. This CDR3 comprises 14 residues. The V gene's germline CDR1 is SNHLY and CDR2 FYNNEI. The V and J ends lost 6 bases and 3 bases, in that order; junction bases with no gene match: 8. The CDR3 region is CASRTSGQLYEQYF. In DNA form, the CDR3 reads TGTGCCAGCAGAACTTCGGGACAGCTCTACGAGCAGTACTTC.

This chain links TRBV28 with TRBJ2-7, with TRBD2 matching 7 bases. Losses at the gene ends were 0 bases for V and 2 bases for J; bases not matched to a gene: 10. Germline V lookup: CDR1 MDHEN, CDR2 SYDVKM. This CDR3 contains 17 residues. CDR3 in DNA: TGTGCCAGCAGTTTATGGGGATTCGGCGGGAGCACCTACGAGCAGTACTTC. This encodes CASSLWGFGGSTYEQYF.

The chain links TRBV18 to TRBJ2-7, with D perhaps matching TRBD1 or TRBD2 (5 bases each). V was pared by 6 bases and J by 0 bases, with 21 bases between. The CDR3 spans 17 residues. CDR1 and CDR2 (germline): KGHSH, LQKENI. In DNA form, the CDR3 reads TGTGCCAGCTCCCAACAACGGGTCCGGGGCCCCTCCTACGAGCAGTACTTC. Translating gives CASSQQRVRGPSYEQYF.

About this clone itself: The sample contains more than one DNA sequence encoding this CDR3. The CDR3 loop is CASTSGANVLTF. The CDR3 nucleotides are TGTGCCAGCACCTCTGGGGCCAACGTCCTGACTTTC. This chain joins TRBV6-5 and TRBJ2-6; D uncertain. The CDR3 spans 12 residues. V lost 7 bases and J lost 0, with 1 base in between. In germline, CDR1 is MNHEY, CDR2 SVGAGI.

This chain joins TRBV6-6 and TRBJ2-1; D may be TRBD2 (6 bases). The V gene lost 1 base and the J gene lost 5 bases, with 12 bases spanning the gap. The CDR3 spans 15 residues. Germline V gene sequence: CDR1 MNHNY, CDR2 SVGAGI (reference sequence). CDR3 region: CASSYFGGNNNEQFF. Here the CDR3 DNA reads TGTGCCAGCAGTTACTTTGGCGGGAACAACAATGAGCAGTTCTTC.

V gene TRBV9 combines with J gene TRBJ1-2, with 7 bases aligning to TRBD1. This CDR3 region has 15 residues. J gave up 1 base and V 3 bases, and 6 bases lay outside the gene matches. CDR1 is SGDLS, CDR2 YYNGEE, per germline. The chain's CDR3 is CASSGTGDFNYGYTF. The CDR3 DNA reads TGTGCCAGCAGCGGAACAGGGGATTTTAACTATGGCTACACCTTC.

The chain employs TRBV7-3 and TRBJ2-1, with D possibly being TRBD2 (6 bases). CDR1 is SGHTA, CDR2 FQGTGA, per germline. CDR3 length: 14 amino acids. Deletions cut 5 bases from V and 6 bases from J, with 14 bases between. This CDR3 is CASSAPGVINEQFF. In nucleotides, the CDR3 is TGTGCCAGCAGCGCTCCGGGAGTGATCAATGAGCAGTTCTTC.

The chain is built from TRBV11-2 and TRBJ2-1, with D possibly TRBD2 on 5 matching bases. This CDR3 spans 12 amino acids. Looked up from germline, CDR1 is SGHAT and CDR2 is FQNNGV. Trimming shortened V by 5 bases and J by 8 bases, and 10 bases separated the two germline ends. The CDR3 loop is CASSTSIHEQFF. CDR3 in DNA: TGTGCCAGCAGCACTAGTATCCATGAGCAGTTCTTC.

This chain connects TRBV7-9 to TRBJ1-5; no clear D. CDR3 length: 13 residues. Trimming took 0 bases from V and 4 from J, leaving 4 bases between them. CDR1 SEHNR and CDR2 FQNEAQ come from the germline V gene (reference sequence). CDR3 DNA: TGTGCCAGCAGCTTAGCCGAGAATCAGCCCCAGCATTTT. It translates to CASSLAENQPQHF.

CDR3 in DNA: TGTGCCAGCAGTTTGGTGGCCAGGAACGAGCAGTACTTC. It codes for CASSLVARNEQYF. The chain is built from TRBV28 and TRBJ2-7; unclear D gene. CDR3 length equals 13 residues. Germline CDR1 reads MDHEN; CDR2 reads SYDVKM. With 3 bases removed from V and 5 bases from J, the gap between germline ends came to 11 bases.

The rearrangement links TRBV2 to TRBJ1-5; D remains ambiguous. This CDR3 is 14 amino acids long. V shed 1 base and J shed 5 bases, with 9 bases lying between them. CDR1 and CDR2 from the germline V gene are SNHLY and FYNNEI. The CDR3 protein is CASSEGQTYQPQHF. CDR3 coding DNA: TGTGCCAGCAGTGAAGGGCAGACTTATCAGCCCCAGCATTTT.

The gene calls are TRBV9 and TRBJ1-2; 8 positions agree with TRBD1. The CDR3 runs 14 residues. After removal of 3 bases from V and 5 bases from J, the junction contained 6 bases not matched to a gene. CDR1 is SGDLS, CDR2 YYNGEE, per germline. CDR3 nucleotides: TGTGCCAGCAGCGCAGAACGACAGGGGTATGGCTACACCTTC. Amino acid sequence: CASSAERQGYGYTF.

This chain connects TRBV9 to TRBJ2-7; weak D call: TRBD1 (5 bases). V lost 5 bases, J lost 5 bases, and 14 bases lay in between. CDR1 is SGDLS, CDR2 YYNGEE, per germline. This CDR3 has 13 residues. The CDR3 loop reads CASRASDSHEQYF. As DNA, the CDR3 is TGTGCCAGCAGAGCCTCAGACAGTCACGAGCAGTACTTC. Drawing the rest from reference TRBV9 and TRBJ2-7, the complete variable domain is DSGVTQTPKHLITATGQRVTLRCSPRSGDLSVYWYQQSLDQGLQFLIQYYNGEERAKGNILERFSAQQFPDLHSELNLSSLELGDSALYFCASRASDSHEQYFGPGTRLTVT.

This chain links TRBV25-1 with TRBJ1-1; D not resolved. The germline gives CDR1 MGHDK, CDR2 SYGVNS. This CDR3 contains 13 residues. Trimming stripped 2 bases from V and 5 bases from J, with 9 bases between. The CDR3 nucleotides read TGTGCCAGCAGTGAAAGCATCTATACTGAAGCTTTCTTT. It yields the protein CASSESIYTEAFF.

The chain uses TRBV15 and TRBJ2-3; 11 nucleotides agree with TRBD2. The CDR3 sequence is 16 residues long. Trimming took 3 bases from V and 2 from J; bases not matched to a gene: 4. From germline, CDR1 is LNHNV and CDR2 YYDKDF (reference sequence). CDR3 sequence reads: CATSRVGLAATDTQYF. CDR3 DNA sequence: TGTGCCACCAGCAGGGTGGGACTAGCGGCCACAGATACGCAGTATTTT.